This is a list of T cell receptor beta chains from one sample in a study of blood T cell repertoires in COVID-19. Sequencing used immunoSEQ multiplex PCR; TCRdb keeps in-frame clones, though not all of them. The sample has roughly 240,000 clones; over 80% are singletons. The sequenced material came from peripheral blood. The source of these receptors is a man between 60 and 75 years old who had recovered from COVID-19. The CDR3 runs from the conserved cysteine through the conserved F or W. D genes are given only for firm matches. Expanded clones get a size class; other rows say once, few or many, or leave the size out.

V	D	J	size	CDR3	DNA
TRBV5-1	-	TRBJ1-5	-	CASSFDGVNQPQHF	TGCGCCAGCAGCTTCGACGGGGTCAATCAGCCCCAGCATTTT
TRBV18	-	TRBJ1-4	-	CASSDSYLGEKLFF	TGTGCCAGCTCCGACAGCTACCTGGGTGAAAAACTGTTTTTT
TRBV7-2	TRBD1	TRBJ1-1	-	CASSLATRQGAPAFF	TGTGCCAGCAGCTTAGCCACCCGACAGGGGGCGCCAGCTTTCTTT
TRBV5-1	TRBD1	TRBJ1-1	-	CASSSQGAGTEAFF	TGCGCCAGCAGCTCACAGGGGGCAGGCACTGAAGCTTTCTTT
TRBV25-1	-	TRBJ2-4	-	CARVGVAKNIQYF	TGTGCCAGGGTGGGCGTAGCCAAAAACATTCAGTACTTC
TRBV6-2/TRBV6-3	TRBD1	TRBJ2-3	-	CASSPGQRSTDTQYF	TGTGCCAGCAGTCCGGGACAGCGGAGCACAGATACGCAGTATTTT
TRBV5-1	-	TRBJ2-7	-	CASSLAPGGQGNYEQYF	TGCGCCAGCAGCTTGGCCCCCGGGGGGCAGGGGAACTACGAGCAGTACTTC
TRBV27	TRBD1	TRBJ1-5	-	CASSLRGRSNQPQHF	TGTGCCAGCAGTCTCAGGGGGCGGTCAAATCAGCCCCAGCATTTT
TRBV29-1	-	TRBJ2-5	-	CSVEHGQIQETQYF	TGCAGCGTTGAACACGGACAAATCCAAGAGACCCAGTACTTC
TRBV6-1	TRBD2	TRBJ2-7	few	CASSESGGPGLAASYEQYF	TGTGCCAGCAGTGAATCGGGGGGCCCCGGACTAGCGGCCTCCTACGAGCAGTACTTC
TRBV5-8	TRBD1	TRBJ1-1	-	CASSLVRTGNTEAFF	TGTGCCAGCAGCTTGGTACGGACAGGGAACACTGAAGCTTTCTTT
TRBV9	-	TRBJ2-1	-	CASSVEGGRNEQFF	TGTGCCAGCAGCGTAGAAGGGGGACGAAATGAGCAGTTCTTC
TRBV21-1	-	TRBJ2-3	-	CASSKATGEAEPTDTQYF	TGTGCCAGCAGCAAAGCGACCGGGGAAGCGGAACCCACAGATACGCAGTATTTT
TRBV6-4	-	TRBJ2-4	-	CASSDSLGPENIQYF	TGTGCCAGCAGTGACTCTCTCGGTCCCGAAAACATTCAGTACTTC
TRBV5-6	-	TRBJ1-5	many	CASSLADGSGPQHF	TGTGCCAGCAGCTTGGCCGACGGGAGTGGGCCCCAGCATTTT
TRBV7-2	-	TRBJ1-4	-	CASNQGTPNEKLFF	TGTGCCAGCAACCAGGGAACCCCTAATGAAAAACTGTTTTTT
TRBV6-6	TRBD1	TRBJ1-5	-	CATRQGRVSNQPQHF	TGTGCCACCAGACAGGGGCGAGTGAGCAATCAGCCCCAGCATTTT
TRBV7-3	TRBD2	TRBJ2-3	-	CASSLDSASGGGQYF	TGTGCCAGCAGCTTAGATTCGGCTAGCGGGGGAGGGCAGTATTTT
TRBV11-2	TRBD2	TRBJ2-1	-	CASTGGARDEQFF	TGTGCCAGCACCGGGGGGGCCCGGGATGAGCAGTTCTTC